This is a list of T cell receptor beta chains from one sample in a study of blood T cell repertoires in COVID-19. Clones were read by immunoSEQ multiplex PCR, and TCRdb kept only the in-frame ones, dropping some. In the table there are 24,000 or so clones, about nine tenths of which are singletons. Sequencing input: peripheral blood. The receptors shown here come from a man in his 70s in a cohort sampled during active COVID-19. Each CDR3 is given with its conserved first and last residue. The D gene is left open where the match is weak. Only part of the rows carry a size: once, few, many, or a class if the clone is expanded.

-,-,TRBV28,TRBJ2-1,TGTGCCAGTATCCAGGGTCATGAGCAGTTCTTC,CASIQGHEQFF
-,-,TRBV27,TRBJ1-6,TGTGCCAGCAGTTTGAACAGGGATAATTCACCCCTCCACTTT,CASSLNRDNSPLHF
TRBD2,once,TRBV9,TRBJ2-3,TGTGCCAGCAGCGCCCTAGCGGGAACTAGCACAGATACGCAGTATTTT,CASSALAGTSTDTQYF
-,-,TRBV5-8,TRBJ1-4,TGTGCCAGCAGCCCAACCGGGGCGGGGGCAGGAAGTGAAAAACTGTTTTTT,CASSPTGAGAGSEKLFF
TRBD1,-,TRBV15,TRBJ2-7,TGTGCCACCAGCGAGGGACAGGGGATAGTGGGCGGCCGATACGAGCAGTACTTC,CATSEGQGIVGGRYEQYF
TRBD2,few,TRBV25-1,TRBJ2-1,TGTGCCAGCGGCCCGGGACTAGCGGGAGTCAATGAGCAGTTCTTC,CASGPGLAGVNEQFF
-,-,TRBV5-1,TRBJ1-1,TGCGCCAGCAGCCAGGTACAGGCGCGGAGTACTGAAGCTTTCTTT,CASSQVQARSTEAFF
TRBD2,-,TRBV27,TRBJ2-1,TGTGCCAGCAGCCACAGACAAAGGGAGGGTGAGCAGTTCTTC,CASSHRQREGEQFF
-,-,TRBV28,TRBJ1-6,TGTGCCAGCAATCCCTCGGATTCACCCCTCCACTTT,CASNPSDSPLHF
-,-,TRBV7-9,TRBJ1-6,TGTGCCAGCAGCCACAAGAATTCACCCCTCCACTTT,CASSHKNSPLHF
-,-,TRBV18,TRBJ1-2,TGTGCCAGCTCAAATCAGGATTATGGCTACACCTTC,CASSNQDYGYTF
TRBD1,-,TRBV7-9,TRBJ1-1,TGTGCCAGCAGCGGGACAGGGGGAAAGGGCACTGAAGCTTTCTTT,CASSGTGGKGTEAFF
TRBD2,-,TRBV5-4,TRBJ2-7,TGTGCCAGCAGCTCGACTAGCGGGAGGGCGTACTCCTACGAGCAGTACTTC,CASSSTSGRAYSYEQYF
TRBD2,-,TRBV7-9,TRBJ2-3,TGTGCCAGCAGCCCCCGGGACTATGCCTCCTCTCCAGATACGCAGTATTTT,CASSPRDYASSPDTQYF
TRBD2,-,TRBV6-5,TRBJ2-3,TGTGCCAGCAGCCTTTCCCTCGGGGGGGGCCGGTCGCAGTATTTT,CASSLSLGGGRSQYF
-,-,TRBV11-3,TRBJ1-6,TGTGCCAGCAGCGCCCAGGGGCAGGGATCACCCCTCCACTTT,CASSAQGQGSPLHF
-,-,TRBV9,TRBJ2-7,TGTGCCAGCAGCCGAGCCGGGACTCTGACCTACGAGCAGTACTTC,CASSRAGTLTYEQYF
TRBD1,few,TRBV11-2,TRBJ2-7,TGTGCCAGCAGCCAGGGGACAGGGCAGGGCGAGCAGTACTTC,CASSQGTGQGEQYF
TRBD2,-,TRBV19,TRBJ2-4,TGTGCCAGTAGCCCGGCTAGCGGGAGGGTTTTACGAAACATTCAGTACTTC,CASSPASGRVLRNIQYF
TRBD2,once,TRBV11-2,TRBJ2-1,TGTGCCAGCAGCTTGAAGTTACCGGGAGGGCCTGGTGAGCAGTTCTTC,CASSLKLPGGPGEQFF
-,-,TRBV7-3,TRBJ2-7,TGTGCCAGCAGCCCGACTTCTTCCTCCTACGAGCAGTACTTC,CASSPTSSSYEQYF
-,-,TRBV5-5,TRBJ1-1,TGTGCCAGCAGCTTGGTTGCAGGCTTGACTGAAGCTTTCTTT,CASSLVAGLTEAFF
TRBD1,-,TRBV25-1,TRBJ2-7,TGTGCCAGCAGAAAATCAGGGGGATCCTACGAGCAGTACTTC,CASRKSGGSYEQYF
-,-,TRBV18,TRBJ2-7,TGTGCCAGCTCACCGGGCGATTTTTACGAGCAGTACTTC,CASSPGDFYEQYF
-,-,TRBV15,TRBJ1-1,TGTGCCACCAGCAAGGAGGGGAGCACTGAAGCTTTCTTT,CATSKEGSTEAFF
-,-,TRBV7-6,TRBJ2-2,TGTGCCAGCAGCTCCCGTCAGGGGAACACCGGGGAGCTGTTTTTT,CASSSRQGNTGELFF
-,-,TRBV11-2,TRBJ2-7,TGTGCCAGCAGCCCCGGTTTCGCGGGACAGACCGTCTCCTACGAGCAGTACTTC,CASSPGFAGQTVSYEQYF
TRBD1,-,TRBV5-1,TRBJ1-3,TGCGCCAGCAGCCCCCCAGGGGGTGGGGACACCATATATTTT,CASSPPGGGDTIYF
-,-,TRBV12-3/TRBV12-4,TRBJ1-5,TGTGCCAGCACCCCCACAGGGAATCAGCCCCAGCATTTT,CASTPTGNQPQHF
TRBD2,-,TRBV18,TRBJ2-1,TGTGCCAGCTCACCAGGGCTAGCGGGAGGATATGAGCAGTTCTTC,CASSPGLAGGYEQFF
-,-,TRBV19,TRBJ2-1,TGTGCCAGTAGTAACCGTTTTCTTCGGGCAGGGAAAAATGAGCAGTTCTTC,CASSNRFLRAGKNEQFF
TRBD2,-,TRBV12-3/TRBV12-4,TRBJ2-3,TGTGGAACTAGCGGGACTAGCACAGATACGCAGTATTTT,CGTSGTSTDTQYF
-,few,TRBV4-1,TRBJ1-1,TGCGCCAGCAGCCCGAGACCTTTGAGGGTCGACACTGAAGCTTTCTTT,CASSPRPLRVDTEAFF
TRBD2,-,TRBV5-4,TRBJ2-7,TGTGCCAGCAGCTTGGAGTCAGCGGGAGAAGACGAGCAGTACTTC,CASSLESAGEDEQYF
TRBD1,-,TRBV3-1/TRBV3-2,TRBJ1-1,TGTGCCAGCAGCCTACAGGGGAGCACTGAAGCTTTCTTT,CASSLQGSTEAFF
-,once,TRBV23-1,TRBJ1-1,TGCGCCAGCAGTCAAACAGGGCTTATGAACACTGAAGCTTTCTTT,CASSQTGLMNTEAFF
TRBD1,-,TRBV29-1,TRBJ2-7,TGCAGCGTTGTAGATCCGGGACAGGGGACCTACGAGCAGTACTTC,CSVVDPGQGTYEQYF